This T cell receptor (beta chain) was sequenced during a study of T-cell memory formation after mild COVID-19. TCR alpha and TCR beta cDNA libraries with sample barcodes and UMIs came from 5'RACE using constant-segment primers. TCRdb called the 5' RACE reads again in MiXCR, with one record for every CDR3 protein. The sample yields under 250,000 distinct CDR3 sequences, approximately 30% seen once. This clonotype has more than one count but fewer than ten. Input material: PBMCs or a T cell subset sorted from them (not recorded which). The receptor comes from an adult woman who had mild COVID-19 (a few samples of this study predate the infection). Cell type and time point are not known.

CDR3 nucleotides: TGCAGTGCCACGGACCGTCGAGAGACCCAGTACTTC. This sequence encodes CSATDRRETQYF. The chain couples TRBV20-1 to TRBJ2-5; D gene unclear. V gave up 6 bases and J gave up 4 bases, with 12 bases separating them. The CDR3 sequence is 12 residues long. Germline values: CDR1 DFQATT, CDR2 SNEGSKA (reference sequence).